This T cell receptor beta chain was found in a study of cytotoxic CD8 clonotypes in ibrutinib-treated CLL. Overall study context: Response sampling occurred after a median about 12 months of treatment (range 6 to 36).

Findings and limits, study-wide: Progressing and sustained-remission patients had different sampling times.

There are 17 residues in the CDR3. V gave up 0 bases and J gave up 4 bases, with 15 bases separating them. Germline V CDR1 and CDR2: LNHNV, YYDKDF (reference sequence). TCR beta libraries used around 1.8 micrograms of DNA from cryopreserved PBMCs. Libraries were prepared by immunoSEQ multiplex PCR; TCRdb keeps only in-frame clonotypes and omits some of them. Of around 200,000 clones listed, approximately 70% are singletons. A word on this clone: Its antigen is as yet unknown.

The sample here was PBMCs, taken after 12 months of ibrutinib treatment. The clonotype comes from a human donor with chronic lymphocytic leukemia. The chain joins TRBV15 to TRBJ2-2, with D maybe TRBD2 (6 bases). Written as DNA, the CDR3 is TGTGCCACCAGCAGAGATCTTGGGGGAGGTGGCACCGGGGAGCTGTTTTTT. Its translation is CATSRDLGGGGTGELFF.